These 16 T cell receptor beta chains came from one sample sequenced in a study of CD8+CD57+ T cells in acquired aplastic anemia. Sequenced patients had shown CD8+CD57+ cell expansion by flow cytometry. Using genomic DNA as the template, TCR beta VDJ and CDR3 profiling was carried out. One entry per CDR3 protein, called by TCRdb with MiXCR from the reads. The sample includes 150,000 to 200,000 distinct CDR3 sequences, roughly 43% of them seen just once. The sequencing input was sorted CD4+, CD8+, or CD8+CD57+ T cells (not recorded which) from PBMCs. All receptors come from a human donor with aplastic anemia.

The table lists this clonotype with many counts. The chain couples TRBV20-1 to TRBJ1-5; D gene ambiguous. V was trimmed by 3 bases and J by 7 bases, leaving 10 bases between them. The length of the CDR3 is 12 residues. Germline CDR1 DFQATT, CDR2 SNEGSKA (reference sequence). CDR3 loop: CSARRAGQPQHF. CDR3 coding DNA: TGCAGTGCTAGGAGGGCGGGACAGCCCCAGCATTTT.

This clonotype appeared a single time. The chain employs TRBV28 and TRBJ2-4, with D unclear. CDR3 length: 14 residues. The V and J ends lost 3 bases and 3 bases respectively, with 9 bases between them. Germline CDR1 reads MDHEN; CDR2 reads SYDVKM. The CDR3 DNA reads TGTGCCAGCAGTTTGGTGGGGAACAAAAACATTCAGTACTTC. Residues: CASSLVGNKNIQYF.

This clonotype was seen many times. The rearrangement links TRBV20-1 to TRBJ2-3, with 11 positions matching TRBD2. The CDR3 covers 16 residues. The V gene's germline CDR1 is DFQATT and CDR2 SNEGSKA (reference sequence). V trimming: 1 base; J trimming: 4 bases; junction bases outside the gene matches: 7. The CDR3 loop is CSARVGLAGGPDTQYF. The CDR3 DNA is TGCAGTGCTAGAGTTGGCCTAGCGGGGGGCCCAGATACGCAGTATTTT.

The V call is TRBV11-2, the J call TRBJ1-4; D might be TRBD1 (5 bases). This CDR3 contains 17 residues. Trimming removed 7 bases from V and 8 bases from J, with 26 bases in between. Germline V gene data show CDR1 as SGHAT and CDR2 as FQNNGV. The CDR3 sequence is CASTPLGGARGEEKLFF. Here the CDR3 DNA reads TGTGCCAGCACCCCTCTGGGAGGGGCCAGAGGAGAGGAAAAACTGTTTTTT.

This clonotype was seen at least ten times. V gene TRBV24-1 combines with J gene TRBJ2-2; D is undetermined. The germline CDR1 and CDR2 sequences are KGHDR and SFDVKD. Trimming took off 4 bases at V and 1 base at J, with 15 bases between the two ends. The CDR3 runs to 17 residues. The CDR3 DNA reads TGTGCCACCAGTGAATCCCCCGGCAGGTTGAACACCGGGGAGCTGTTTTTT. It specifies CATSESPGRLNTGELFF.

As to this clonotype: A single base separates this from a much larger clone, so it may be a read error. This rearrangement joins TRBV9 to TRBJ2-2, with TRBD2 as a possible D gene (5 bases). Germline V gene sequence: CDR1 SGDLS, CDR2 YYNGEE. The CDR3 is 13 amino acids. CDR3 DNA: TGTGCCAGCAGCGTAGGGTTCACCGGGGAGCCGTTTTTT. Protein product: CASSVGFTGEPFF.

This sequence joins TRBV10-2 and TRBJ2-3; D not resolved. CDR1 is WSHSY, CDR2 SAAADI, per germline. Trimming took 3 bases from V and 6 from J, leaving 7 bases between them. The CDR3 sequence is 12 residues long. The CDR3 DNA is TGCGCCAGCAGTGACCCCGGGGATACGCAGTATTTT. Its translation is CASSDPGDTQYF.

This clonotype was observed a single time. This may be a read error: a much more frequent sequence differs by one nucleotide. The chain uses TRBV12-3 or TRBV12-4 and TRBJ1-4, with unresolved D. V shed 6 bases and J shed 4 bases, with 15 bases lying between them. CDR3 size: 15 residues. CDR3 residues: CASSPQDLNNEKLFF. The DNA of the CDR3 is TGTGCCAGCAGCCCCCAGGACCTCAATAATGAAAAACTGTTTTTT.

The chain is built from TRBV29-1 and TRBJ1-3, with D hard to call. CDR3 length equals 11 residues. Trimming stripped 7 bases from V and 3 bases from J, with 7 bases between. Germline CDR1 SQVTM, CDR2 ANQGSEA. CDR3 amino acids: CSGEVGNTIYF. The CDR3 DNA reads TGCAGCGGGGAGGTTGGAAACACCATATATTTT.

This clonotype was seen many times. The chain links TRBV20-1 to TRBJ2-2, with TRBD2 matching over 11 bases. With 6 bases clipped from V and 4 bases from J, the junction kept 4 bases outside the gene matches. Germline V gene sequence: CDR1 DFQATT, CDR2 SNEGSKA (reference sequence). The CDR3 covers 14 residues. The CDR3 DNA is TGCAGTGCCTTTAGCGGGAGGGCCACCGGGGAGCTGTTTTTT. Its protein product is CSAFSGRATGELFF.

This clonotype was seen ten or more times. The DNA for the CDR3 is TGTGCCAGCAGTGCCTCGGGGACCAATCAGCCCCAGCATTTT. Translation: CASSASGTNQPQHF. The V and J genes are TRBV6-1 and TRBJ1-5; tentatively, D is TRBD1 (5 bases). CDR1 is MNHNS, CDR2 SASEGT, per germline. Trimming took off 4 bases at V and 3 bases at J, with 10 bases between the two ends. The CDR3 covers 14 residues.

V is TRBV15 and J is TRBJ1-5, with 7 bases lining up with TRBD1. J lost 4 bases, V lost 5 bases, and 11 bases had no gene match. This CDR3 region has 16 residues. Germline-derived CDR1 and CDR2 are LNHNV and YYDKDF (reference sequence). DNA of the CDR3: TGTGCCACCAGCTCAGCGGGACAGTTTTTAAATCAGCCCCAGCATTTT. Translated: CATSSAGQFLNQPQHF.

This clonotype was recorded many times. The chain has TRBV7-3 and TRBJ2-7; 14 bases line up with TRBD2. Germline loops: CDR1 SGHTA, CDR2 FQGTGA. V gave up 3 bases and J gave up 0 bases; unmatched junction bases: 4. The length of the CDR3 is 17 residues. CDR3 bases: TGTGCCAGCAGCTTGGGGACTAGCGGGGGACGCTCCTACGAGCAGTACTTC. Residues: CASSLGTSGGRSYEQYF.

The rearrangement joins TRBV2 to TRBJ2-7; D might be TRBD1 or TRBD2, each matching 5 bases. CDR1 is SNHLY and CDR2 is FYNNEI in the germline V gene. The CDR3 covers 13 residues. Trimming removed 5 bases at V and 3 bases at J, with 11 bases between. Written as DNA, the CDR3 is TGTGCCAGCAGTCGGGACCGACTCTACGAGCAGTACTTC. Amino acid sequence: CASSRDRLYEQYF.

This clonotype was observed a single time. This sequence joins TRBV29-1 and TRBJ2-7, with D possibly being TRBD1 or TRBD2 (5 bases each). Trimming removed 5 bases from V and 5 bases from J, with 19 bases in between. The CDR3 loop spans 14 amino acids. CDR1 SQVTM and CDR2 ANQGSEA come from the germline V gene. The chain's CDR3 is CSVRKEAGRNEQYF. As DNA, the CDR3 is TGCAGCGTTCGTAAGGAGGCAGGGCGGAACGAGCAGTACTTC.

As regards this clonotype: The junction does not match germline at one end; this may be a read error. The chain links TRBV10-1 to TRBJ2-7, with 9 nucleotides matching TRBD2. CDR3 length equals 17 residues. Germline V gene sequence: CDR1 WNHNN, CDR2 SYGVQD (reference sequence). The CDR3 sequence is CASSRGTSRGPPYEQYF. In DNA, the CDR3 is TGTGCCAGCAGCCGCGGGACTAGCCGGGGGCCACCCTACGAGCAGTACTTC.